A selection of T cell receptor beta chains follows, all from one sample in a study of blood T cell repertoires in COVID-19. Clones were read by immunoSEQ multiplex PCR, and TCRdb kept only the in-frame ones, dropping some. This repertoire shows over 200,000 clones, 87% found once; its top ten account for about a tenth. Material: PBMCs or T cells enriched from blood (not recorded which). These receptors originate from a man younger than 35 with acute COVID-19. The CDR3 runs from the conserved cysteine through the conserved F or W. The order of the fields is D gene, clone size, J gene, V gene, CDR3 DNA, CDR3 protein. The D gene is left open where the match is weak. Expanded clones are given a class, and other clones once, few, many or no size at all.

>-|-|TRBJ1-5|TRBV10-2
TGCGCCAGCAGCGTGGCAGGTAACAATCAGCCCCAGCATTTT
CASSVAGNNQPQHF
>-|-|TRBJ1-5|TRBV19
TGTGCCAGTATGGCAGGGGTTTTTCTGAGCAATCAGCCCCAGCATTTT
CASMAGVFLSNQPQHF
>TRBD2|-|TRBJ2-1|TRBV5-1
TGCGCCAGCAGCTACAACCCCGGGACTAGGGGTGAGCAGTTCTTC
CASSYNPGTRGEQFF
>-|-|TRBJ2-7|TRBV27
TGTGCCAGCAAATTAAGCTCCCACTTAAGCGAGCAGTACTTC
CASKLSSHLSEQYF
>-|-|TRBJ1-1|TRBV11-3
TGTGCCAGCAGCCACCCACAGGGAATGAACACTGAAGCTTTCTTT
CASSHPQGMNTEAFF
>TRBD1|-|TRBJ1-1|TRBV19
TGTGCCAGTAACCCACAGGGGGGAAACACTGAAGCTTTCTTT
CASNPQGGNTEAFF
>-|-|TRBJ1-2|TRBV7-8
TGTGCCAGCAGCTCCCAGGCAGGGCCCTATGGCTACACCTTC
CASSSQAGPYGYTF
>TRBD1|-|TRBJ1-5|TRBV7-2
TGTGCCAGCAGCTTCGAGACAGGGGGCGCGCAGCCCCAGCATTTT
CASSFETGGAQPQHF
>TRBD1|-|TRBJ2-5|TRBV4-1
TGCGCCAGCAGCGACAGGGACCTGGGCCAAGAGACCCAGTACTTC
CASSDRDLGQETQYF
>-|-|TRBJ1-1|TRBV3-1/TRBV3-2
TGTGCCAGCAGCCAAGTGAGCACTGAAGCTTTCTTT
CASSQVSTEAFF
>TRBD2|few|TRBJ2-1|TRBV5-4
TGTGCCAGCAGCTTGGCGCTAGCGGGAGCTCAAGAGCAGTTCTTC
CASSLALAGAQEQFF
>TRBD1|-|TRBJ1-1|TRBV11-3
TGTGCCAGCAGCCCCGCAGGGGGTGTAAATACTGAAGCTTTCTTT
CASSPAGGVNTEAFF
>-|-|TRBJ1-5|TRBV30
TGTGCCTGGGGCAGCGGGGTTAGTCAGCCCCAGCATTTT
CAWGSGVSQPQHF
>-|few|TRBJ2-3|TRBV25-1
TGTGCCAGCAGGTCCCACACAGATACGCAGTATTTT
CASRSHTDTQYF
>TRBD2|-|TRBJ2-1|TRBV30
TGTGCCTGGAGTGTAGGGACTAGCGGATATAATGAGCAGTTCTTC
CAWSVGTSGYNEQFF
>TRBD1|-|TRBJ2-3|TRBV11-3
TGTGCCAGCAGGTTAAGGACAGGGTCAGCAGATACGCAGTATTTT
CASRLRTGSADTQYF
>TRBD1|-|TRBJ2-1|TRBV19
TGTGCCACCAGGGACAGGGCAAGATCTTACAATGAGCAGTTCTTC
CATRDRARSYNEQFF
>-|-|TRBJ2-7|TRBV19
TGTGCCAGTAGTGCGGGACCCCACTCCTACGAGCAGTACTTC
CASSAGPHSYEQYF
>TRBD1|-|TRBJ1-5|TRBV4-1
TGCGCCAGCAGCCCGGACAGGGGGAACCGCAATCAGCCCCAGCATTTT
CASSPDRGNRNQPQHF
>TRBD1|once|TRBJ2-7|TRBV19
TGTGCCACTGGACAGGGACCCTACGAGCAGTACTTC
CATGQGPYEQYF
>TRBD2|-|TRBJ2-7|TRBV4-1
TGCGCCAGCAGCCAAGAAGGACTAGCCTACGAGCAGTACTTC
CASSQEGLAYEQYF
>TRBD2|-|TRBJ2-1|TRBV11-3
TGTGCCAGCAACCCGCTAGCGGCTATGAATGAGCAGTTCTTC
CASNPLAAMNEQFF
>TRBD2|-|TRBJ2-3|TRBV19
TGTGCCAGTAGTAGGTCGGGAGGGCCCACCGCAGATACGCAGTATTTT
CASSRSGGPTADTQYF
>-|once|TRBJ1-2|TRBV4-1
TGCGCCAGCAGCCAAGATAGAGGCTACACCTTC
CASSQDRGYTF
>-|-|TRBJ1-1|TRBV18
TGTGCCAGCTCACCACGCGCGGGGAGCCCAAACACTGAAGCTTTCTTT
CASSPRAGSPNTEAFF
>-|-|TRBJ1-5|TRBV18
TGTGCCAGCTCACCAGAGGGTGGCAATCAGCCCCAGCATTTT
CASSPEGGNQPQHF
>-|-|TRBJ1-3|TRBV3-1/TRBV3-2
TGTGCCAGCGGAGGAACAGGGAACTCTGGAAACACCATATATTTT
CASGGTGNSGNTIYF
>-|-|TRBJ2-2|TRBV2
TGTGCCAGCACTAGGGCAGGAGGGGCCGGGGAGCTGTTTTTT
CASTRAGGAGELFF
>TRBD1|-|TRBJ1-6|TRBV18
TGTGCCAGCTCACCACCGGCGGGACAGACGAATTCACCCCTCCACTTT
CASSPPAGQTNSPLHF
>-|-|TRBJ2-7|TRBV4-1
TGCGCCAGCAGCCAAGATATCTTAACGGCGCGGCGGCCAAATGGCAATTCCTTC
CASSQDILTARRPNGNSF
>-|-|TRBJ2-1|TRBV28
TGTGCCAGCAGTGGACAGACAAAATCCTACAATGAGCAGTTCTTC
CASSGQTKSYNEQFF
>TRBD1|-|TRBJ1-4|TRBV5-4
TGTGCCAGCAGCTTGGGGGGCAGGACAGGGGCATCGACTAATGAAAAACTGTTTTTT
CASSLGGRTGASTNEKLFF